This T cell receptor (beta chain) was sequenced for a study of T cells in Graves' hyperthyroidism and ophthalmopathy (dated by TCRdb to about 2019). For context, the study as a whole: Peripheral blood samples were taken at the time of initial diagnosis, prior to any treatment. TCR V-J signatures able to tell the groups apart were searched for in a discovery cohort of 100 or so patients, of whom over 40 had Graves' ophthalmopathy and more than 55 had stable Graves' hyperthyroidism. An independent validation cohort of about 19 hyperthyroidism patients and more than 15 patients who later progressed to ophthalmopathy tested prospective prediction of ophthalmopathy. The roughly 100 discovery patients were randomly split 7:3 into training and test sets. In roughly six Graves' hyperthyroidism patients, the study also compared T-cell repertoires from thyroid tissue with T-cell repertoires from blood. Once sampling was done, hyperthyroidism patients were given methimazole at a starting dose of 30 mg daily, whereas ophthalmopathy patients were given high-dose intravenous methylprednisolone. According to the paper, TCR Vbeta CDR3 sequencing was carried out on over 130 peripheral blood samples, which came from fewer than 50 ophthalmopathy, 75 to 80 hyperthyroidism and roughly 17 progressor patients.

Amplification of TCR beta CDR3 regions was carried out from RNA transcripts. The TCR CDR3 was subjected to a first round of RT-PCR using the HTBI primer set and the Qiagen OneStep RT-PCR kit. Libraries were constructed in a second round of multiplex PCR, after which size selection and purification were carried out. Paired-end sequencing of the libraries was performed with 100 bp reads on an Illumina HiSeq2000. The authors processed their data as follows. Raw data were processed with SOAPnuke, discarding reads with adapters, uncalled bases, mean Phred below 15, or no exact constant-primer or identifier match. High-quality paired reads were merged with COPE v1.2.5, and unique nucleotide sequences were defined as clonotypes. MiTCR v1.1 was used to align clonotypes to the IMGT TRBV, TRBD and TRBJ reference segments. Only V-J combinations with frequency above 0.0001, covering approximately 99% of repertoires, were analysed. The TCS score was defined as the ratio of F50 (clonal expansion) to E x V (chaos), calculated using BLOSUM62-based TCRdist between CDR3 peptides within each V-J. Welch's t-statistics and random forest reduced several hundred V-J features to roughly 13, which were used in a naive Bayes classifier (R e1071). Clones were called with MiXCR by TCRdb after fastp trimmed the public reads at Q25, and only in-frame beta chains were retained. When rows share a CDR3 protein, they turn into one entry using the most common DNA and genes. The V and J calls were not made by the authors but by TCRdb's processing. Here the sample has 300,000 to 400,000 distinct CDR3 sequences; about 20% occur a single time. The ten largest clones represent approximately 54% of the sample.

What the study reported, not specific to this receptor: Most expanded thyroid clonotypes (frequency above 0.001) were also detected in blood, a finding suggesting that blood repertoires may reflect thyroid immune responses. No statistical method was used to fix the sample size in advance, and group allocation was not hidden from the investigators. In validation, progression to ophthalmopathy was predicted by the model with nearly 71% sensitivity and approximately 78% specificity, a median of around 6.5 months before onset. A model built on a 13 V-J signature distinguished ophthalmopathy from stable hyperthyroidism, reaching 87.88% sensitivity and about 81% specificity in cross-validation and 80%/75% in testing.

Graves' hyperthyroidism was defined as stable when no progression to ophthalmopathy occurred over 18 months of follow-up. Hyperthyroidism patients were newly diagnosed, with disease duration under 2 months, and aged 18 to 65 years. Exclusion was applied to patients with uncontrolled infections, other autoimmune diseases, pregnancy or lactation. Diagnoses relied on clinical symptoms, serum thyroxine and TRAb, thyroid ultrasound and orbital computed tomography. Ficoll-Paque density gradient centrifugation was used to isolate PBMCs from around 10 ml of fresh peripheral blood. Total RNA was extracted with Trizol reagent, and quality was checked on an Agilent 2100 Bioanalyzer. This clonotype has more than one count but fewer than ten. Its antigen remains unidentified. Per-base quality was not reported, and no clone a single base away is much larger than it. V loses 1 base, J loses 1 base, and the germline ends lie 11 bases apart. Including cysteine and phenylalanine, the CDR3 has 15 amino acids. Only the CDR3 region is kept as DNA, spanning 45 bases read in frame from base 1. CDR1 and CDR2 were assigned from the germline V gene (reference sequence) as DFQATT and SNEGSKA.

The receptor was derived from a woman between 50 and 59 years old with Graves' hyperthyroidism. Sample: blood. The chain links TRBV20-1 with TRBJ1-5, with TRBD1 perhaps the D gene, on 5 matching bases. DNA sequence: TGCAGTGCTAGAGCCCGGGGGGAGAGCAATCAGCCCCAGCATTTT. Translated, it reads CSARARGESNQPQHF.